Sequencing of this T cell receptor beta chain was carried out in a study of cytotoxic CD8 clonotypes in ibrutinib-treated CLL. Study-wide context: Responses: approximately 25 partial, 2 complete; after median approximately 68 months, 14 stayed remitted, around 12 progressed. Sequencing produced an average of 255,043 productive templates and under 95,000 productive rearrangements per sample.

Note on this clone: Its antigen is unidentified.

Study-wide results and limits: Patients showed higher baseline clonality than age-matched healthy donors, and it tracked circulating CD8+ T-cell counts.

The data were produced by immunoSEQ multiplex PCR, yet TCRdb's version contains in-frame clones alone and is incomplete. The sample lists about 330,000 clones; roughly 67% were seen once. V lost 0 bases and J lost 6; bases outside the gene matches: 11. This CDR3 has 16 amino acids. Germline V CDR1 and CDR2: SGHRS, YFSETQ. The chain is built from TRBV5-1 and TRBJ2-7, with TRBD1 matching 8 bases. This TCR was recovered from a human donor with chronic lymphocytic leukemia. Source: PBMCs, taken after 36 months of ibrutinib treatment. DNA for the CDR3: TGCGCCAGCAGCTTGGCCCCAGGGGGCGAACCGGGCGAGCAGTACTTC. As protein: CASSLAPGGEPGEQYF.